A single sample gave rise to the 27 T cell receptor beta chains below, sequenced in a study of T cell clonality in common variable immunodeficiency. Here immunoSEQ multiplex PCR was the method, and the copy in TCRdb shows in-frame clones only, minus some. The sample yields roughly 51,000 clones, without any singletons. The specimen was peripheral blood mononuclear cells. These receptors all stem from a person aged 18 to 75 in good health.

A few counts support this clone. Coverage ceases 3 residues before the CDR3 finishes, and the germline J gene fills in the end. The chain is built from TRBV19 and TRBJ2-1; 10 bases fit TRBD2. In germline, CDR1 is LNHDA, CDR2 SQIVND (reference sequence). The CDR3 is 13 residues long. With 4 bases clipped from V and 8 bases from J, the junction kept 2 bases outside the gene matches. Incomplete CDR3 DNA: TGTGCCAGTAGTAGAGGGACTAGCGATGAG. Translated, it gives CASSRGTSDE. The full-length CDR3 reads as CASSRGTSDEQFF.

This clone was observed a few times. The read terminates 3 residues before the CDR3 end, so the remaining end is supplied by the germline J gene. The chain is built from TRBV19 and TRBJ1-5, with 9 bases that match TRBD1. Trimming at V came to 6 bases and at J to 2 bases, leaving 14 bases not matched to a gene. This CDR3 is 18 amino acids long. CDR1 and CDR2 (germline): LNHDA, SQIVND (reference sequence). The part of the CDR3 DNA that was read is TGTGCCAGTAGACGCTGGGGAAACAGGGGGCCGGGCAATCAGCCC. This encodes CASRRWGNRGPGNQP. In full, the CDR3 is CASRRWGNRGPGNQPQHF.

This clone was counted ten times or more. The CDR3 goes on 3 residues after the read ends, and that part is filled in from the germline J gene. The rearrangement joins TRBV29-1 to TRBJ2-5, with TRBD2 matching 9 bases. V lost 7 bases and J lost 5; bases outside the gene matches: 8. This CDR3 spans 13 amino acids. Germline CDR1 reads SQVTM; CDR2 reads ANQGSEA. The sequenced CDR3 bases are TGCAGCGCGACTAGCGGAGAGGGGGAGACC. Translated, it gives CSATSGEGET. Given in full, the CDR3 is CSATSGEGETQYF.

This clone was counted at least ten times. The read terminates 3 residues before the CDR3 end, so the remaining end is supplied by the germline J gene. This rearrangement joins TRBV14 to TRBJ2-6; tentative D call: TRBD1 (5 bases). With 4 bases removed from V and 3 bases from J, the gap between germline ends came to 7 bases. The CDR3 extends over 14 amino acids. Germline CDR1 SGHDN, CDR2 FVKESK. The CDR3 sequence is CASSPGFGANVLTF. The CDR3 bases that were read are TGTGCCAGCAGCCCAGGGTTTGGGGCCAACGTC.

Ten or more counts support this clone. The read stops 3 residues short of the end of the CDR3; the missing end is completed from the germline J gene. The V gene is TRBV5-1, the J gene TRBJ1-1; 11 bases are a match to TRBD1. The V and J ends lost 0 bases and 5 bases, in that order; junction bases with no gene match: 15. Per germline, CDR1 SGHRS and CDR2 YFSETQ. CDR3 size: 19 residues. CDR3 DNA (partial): TGCGCCAGCAGCTTGGAAACTGGGACAGGGGGAAGTACGGTGACTGAA. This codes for CASSLETGTGGSTVTE. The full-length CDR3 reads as CASSLETGTGGSTVTEAFF.

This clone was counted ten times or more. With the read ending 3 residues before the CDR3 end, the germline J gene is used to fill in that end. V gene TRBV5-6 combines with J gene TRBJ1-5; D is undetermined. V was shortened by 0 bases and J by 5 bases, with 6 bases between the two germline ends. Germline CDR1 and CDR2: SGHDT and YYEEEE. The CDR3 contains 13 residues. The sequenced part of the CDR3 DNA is TGTGCCAGCAGCTTGGGGGCGTATCAGCCC. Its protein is CASSLGAYQP. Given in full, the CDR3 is CASSLGAYQPQHF.

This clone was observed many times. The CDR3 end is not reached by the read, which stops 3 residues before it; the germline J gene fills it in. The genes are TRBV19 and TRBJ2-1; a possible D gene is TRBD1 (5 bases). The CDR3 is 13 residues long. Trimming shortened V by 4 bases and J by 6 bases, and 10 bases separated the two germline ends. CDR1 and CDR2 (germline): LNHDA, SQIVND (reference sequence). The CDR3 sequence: CASSKGFGNEQFF. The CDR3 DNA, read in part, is TGTGCCAGTAGTAAGGGGTTCGGCAATGAG.

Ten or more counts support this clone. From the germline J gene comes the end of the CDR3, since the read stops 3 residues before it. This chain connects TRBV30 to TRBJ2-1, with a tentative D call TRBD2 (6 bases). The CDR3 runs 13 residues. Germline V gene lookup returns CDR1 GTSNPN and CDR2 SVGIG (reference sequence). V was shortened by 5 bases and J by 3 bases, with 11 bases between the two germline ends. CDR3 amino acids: CAWGQGLYNEQFF. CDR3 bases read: TGTGCCTGGGGGCAGGGACTCTACAATGAG.

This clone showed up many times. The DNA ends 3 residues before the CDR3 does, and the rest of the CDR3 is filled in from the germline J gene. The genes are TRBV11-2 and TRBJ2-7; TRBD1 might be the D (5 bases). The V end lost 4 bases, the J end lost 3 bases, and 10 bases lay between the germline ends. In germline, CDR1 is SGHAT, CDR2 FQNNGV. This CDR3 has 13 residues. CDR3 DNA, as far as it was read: TGTGCCAGCAGCTCAGGGCAGGGCTACGAG. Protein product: CASSSGQGYE. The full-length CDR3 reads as CASSSGQGYEQYF.

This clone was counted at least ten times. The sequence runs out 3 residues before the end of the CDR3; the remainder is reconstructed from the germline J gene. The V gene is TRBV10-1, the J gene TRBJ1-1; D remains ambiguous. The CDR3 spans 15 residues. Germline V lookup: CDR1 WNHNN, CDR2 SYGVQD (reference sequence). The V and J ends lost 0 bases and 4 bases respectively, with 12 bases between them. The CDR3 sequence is CASSESGYSTTEAFF. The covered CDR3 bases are TGCGCCAGCAGTGAGTCGGGTTACAGTACCACTGAA.

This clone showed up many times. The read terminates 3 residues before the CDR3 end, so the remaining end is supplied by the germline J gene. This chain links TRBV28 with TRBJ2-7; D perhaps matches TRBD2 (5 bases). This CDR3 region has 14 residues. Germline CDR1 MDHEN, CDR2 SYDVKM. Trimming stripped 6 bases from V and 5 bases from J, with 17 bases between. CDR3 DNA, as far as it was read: TGTGCCAGCAGGCGGGCGACCCAACCTCACGAG. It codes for CASRRATQPHE. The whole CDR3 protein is CASRRATQPHEQYF. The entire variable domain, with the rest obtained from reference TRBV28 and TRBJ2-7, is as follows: DVKVTQSSRYLVKRTGEKVFLECVQDMDHENMFWYRQDPGLGLRLIYFSYDVKMKEKGDIPEGYSVSREKKERFSLILESASTNQTSMYLCASRRATQPHEQYFGPGTRLTVT.

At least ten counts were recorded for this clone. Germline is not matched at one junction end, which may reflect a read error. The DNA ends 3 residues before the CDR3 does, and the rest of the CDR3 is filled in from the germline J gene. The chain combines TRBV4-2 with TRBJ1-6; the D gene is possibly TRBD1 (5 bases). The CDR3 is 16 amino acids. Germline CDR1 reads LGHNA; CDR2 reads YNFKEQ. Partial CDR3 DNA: TGCGCCAGCAGCTCAAGCCCCTACAGGAGTAATTCACCC. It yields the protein CASSSSPYRSNSP. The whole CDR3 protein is CASSSSPYRSNSPLHF.

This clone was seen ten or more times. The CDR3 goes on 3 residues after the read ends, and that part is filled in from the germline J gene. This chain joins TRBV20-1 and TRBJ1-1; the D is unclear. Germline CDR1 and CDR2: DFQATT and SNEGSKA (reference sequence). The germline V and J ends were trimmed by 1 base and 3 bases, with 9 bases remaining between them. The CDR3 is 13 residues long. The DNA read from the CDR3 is TGCAGTGCTAGAGTCAGGCGCGACACTGAA. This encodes CSARVRRDTE. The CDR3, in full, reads CSARVRRDTEAFF.

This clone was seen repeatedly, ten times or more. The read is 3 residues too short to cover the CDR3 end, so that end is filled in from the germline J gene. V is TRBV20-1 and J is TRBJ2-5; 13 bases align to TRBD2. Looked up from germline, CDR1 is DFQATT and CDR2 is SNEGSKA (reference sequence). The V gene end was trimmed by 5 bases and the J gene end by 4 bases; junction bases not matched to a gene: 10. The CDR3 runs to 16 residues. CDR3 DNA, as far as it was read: TGCAGTGCTCTACGACTAGCGGGAGGCCAGAGAGAGACC. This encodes CSALRLAGGQRET. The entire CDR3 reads CSALRLAGGQRETQYF.

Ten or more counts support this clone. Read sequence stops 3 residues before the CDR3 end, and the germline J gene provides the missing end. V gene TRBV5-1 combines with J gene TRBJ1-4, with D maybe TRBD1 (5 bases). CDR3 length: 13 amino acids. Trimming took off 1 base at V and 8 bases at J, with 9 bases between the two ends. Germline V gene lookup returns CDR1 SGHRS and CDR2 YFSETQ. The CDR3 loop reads CASSLLGAEKLFF. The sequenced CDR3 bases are TGCGCCAGCAGCTTGTTAGGGGCCGAAAAA.

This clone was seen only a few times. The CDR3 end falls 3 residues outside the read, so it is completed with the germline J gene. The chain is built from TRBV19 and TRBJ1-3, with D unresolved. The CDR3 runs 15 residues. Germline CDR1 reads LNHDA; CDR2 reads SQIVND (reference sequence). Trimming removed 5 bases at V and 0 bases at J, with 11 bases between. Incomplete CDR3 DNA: TGTGCCAGTAGTTTTCCTCGACACTCTGGAAACACC. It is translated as CASSFPRHSGNT. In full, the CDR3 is CASSFPRHSGNTIYF. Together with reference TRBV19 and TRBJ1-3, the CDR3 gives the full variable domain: DGGITQSPKYLFRKEGQNVTLSCEQNLNHDAMYWYRQDPGQGLRLIYYSQIVNDFQKGDIAEGYSVSREKKESFPLTVTSAQKNPTAFYLCASSFPRHSGNTIYFGEGSWLTVV.

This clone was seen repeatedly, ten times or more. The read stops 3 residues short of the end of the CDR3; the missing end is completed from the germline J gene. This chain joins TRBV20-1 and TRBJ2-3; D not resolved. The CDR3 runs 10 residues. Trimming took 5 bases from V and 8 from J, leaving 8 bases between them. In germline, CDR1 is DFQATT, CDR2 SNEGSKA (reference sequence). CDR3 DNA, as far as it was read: TGCAGTGCTTCTCTTATTACG. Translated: CSASLIT. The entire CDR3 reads CSASLITQYF.

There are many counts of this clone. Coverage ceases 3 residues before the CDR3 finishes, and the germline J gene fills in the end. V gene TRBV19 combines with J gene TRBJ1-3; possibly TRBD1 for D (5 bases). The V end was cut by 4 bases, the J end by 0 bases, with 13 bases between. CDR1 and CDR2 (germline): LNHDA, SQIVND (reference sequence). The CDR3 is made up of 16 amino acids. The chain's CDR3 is CASSTQQVLSGNTIYF. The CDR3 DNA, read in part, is TGTGCCAGTAGTACGCAACAGGTTCTCTCTGGAAACACC.

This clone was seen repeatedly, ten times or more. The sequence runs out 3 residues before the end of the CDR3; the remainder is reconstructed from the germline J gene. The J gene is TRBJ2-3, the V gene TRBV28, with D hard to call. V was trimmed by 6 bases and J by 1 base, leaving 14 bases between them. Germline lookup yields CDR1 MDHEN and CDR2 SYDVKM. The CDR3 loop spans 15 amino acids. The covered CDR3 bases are TGTGCCAGCAGAACGAGTTCGGTAGGCACAGATACG. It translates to CASRTSSVGTDT. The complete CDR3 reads CASRTSSVGTDTQYF.

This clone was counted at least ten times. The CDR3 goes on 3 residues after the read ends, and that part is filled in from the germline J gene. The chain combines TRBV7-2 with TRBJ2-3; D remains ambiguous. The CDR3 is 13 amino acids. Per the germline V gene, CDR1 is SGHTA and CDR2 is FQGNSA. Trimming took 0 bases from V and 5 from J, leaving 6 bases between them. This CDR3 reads CASSLAGLDTQYF. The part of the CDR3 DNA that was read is TGTGCCAGCAGCTTAGCAGGGCTAGATACG.

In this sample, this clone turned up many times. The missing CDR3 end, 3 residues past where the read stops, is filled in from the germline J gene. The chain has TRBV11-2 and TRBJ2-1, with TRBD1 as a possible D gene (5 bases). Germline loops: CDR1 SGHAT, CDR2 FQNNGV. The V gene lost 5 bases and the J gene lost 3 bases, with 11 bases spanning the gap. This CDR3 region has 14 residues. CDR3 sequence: CASSTRDSYNEQFF. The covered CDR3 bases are TGTGCCAGCAGCACAAGAGACAGCTACAATGAG.

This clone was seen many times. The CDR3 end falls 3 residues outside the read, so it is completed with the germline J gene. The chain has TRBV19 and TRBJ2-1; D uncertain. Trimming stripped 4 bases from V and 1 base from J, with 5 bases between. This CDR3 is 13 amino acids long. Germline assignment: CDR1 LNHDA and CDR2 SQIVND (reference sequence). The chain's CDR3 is CASSTSSYNEQFF. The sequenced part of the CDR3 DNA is TGTGCCAGTAGTACTAGTTCCTACAATGAG.

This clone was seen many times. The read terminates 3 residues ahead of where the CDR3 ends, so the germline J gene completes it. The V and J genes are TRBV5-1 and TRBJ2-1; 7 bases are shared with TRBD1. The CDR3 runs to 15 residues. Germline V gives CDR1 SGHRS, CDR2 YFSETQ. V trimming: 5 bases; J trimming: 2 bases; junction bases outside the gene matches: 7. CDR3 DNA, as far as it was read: TGCGCCAGCAGAGGGACAGATGATACCTACAATGAG. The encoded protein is CASRGTDDTYNE. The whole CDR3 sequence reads CASRGTDDTYNEQFF.

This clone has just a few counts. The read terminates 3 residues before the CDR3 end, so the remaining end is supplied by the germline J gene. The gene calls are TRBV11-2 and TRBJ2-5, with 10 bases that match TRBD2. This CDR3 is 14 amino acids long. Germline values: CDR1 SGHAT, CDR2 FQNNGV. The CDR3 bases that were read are TGTGCCAGCAGCCTCGCCGGGACTAGCGTCACC. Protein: CASSLAGTSVT. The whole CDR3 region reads CASSLAGTSVTQYF.

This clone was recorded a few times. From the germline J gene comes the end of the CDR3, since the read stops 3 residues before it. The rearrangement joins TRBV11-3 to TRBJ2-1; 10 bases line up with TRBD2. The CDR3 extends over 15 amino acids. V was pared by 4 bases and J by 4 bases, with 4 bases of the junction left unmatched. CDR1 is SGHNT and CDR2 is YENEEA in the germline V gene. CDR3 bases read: TGTGCCAGCAGCTCGGGACTAGCGAGATACAATGAG. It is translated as CASSSGLARYNE. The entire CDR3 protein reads CASSSGLARYNEQFF. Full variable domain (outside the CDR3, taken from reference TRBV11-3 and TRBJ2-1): EAGVVQSPRYKIIEKKQPVAFWCNPISGHNTLYWYLQNLGQGPELLIRYENEEAVDDSQLPKDRFSAERLKGVDSTLKIQPAELGDSAVYLCASSSGLARYNEQFFGPGTRLTVL.

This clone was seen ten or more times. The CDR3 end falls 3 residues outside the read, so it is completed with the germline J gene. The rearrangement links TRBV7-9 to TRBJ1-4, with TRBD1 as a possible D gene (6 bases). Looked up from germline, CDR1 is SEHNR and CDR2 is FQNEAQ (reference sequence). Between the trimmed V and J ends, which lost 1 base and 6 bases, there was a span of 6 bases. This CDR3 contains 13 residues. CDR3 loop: CASSLGTDEKLFF. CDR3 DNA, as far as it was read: TGTGCCAGCAGCTTAGGGACAGATGAAAAA.

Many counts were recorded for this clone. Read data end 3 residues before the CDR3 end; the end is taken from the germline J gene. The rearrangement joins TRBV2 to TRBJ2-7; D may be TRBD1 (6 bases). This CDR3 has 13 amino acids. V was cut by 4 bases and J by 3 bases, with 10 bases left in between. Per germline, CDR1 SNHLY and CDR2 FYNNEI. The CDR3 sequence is CASSVEQGYEQYF. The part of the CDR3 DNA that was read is TGTGCCAGCAGTGTGGAACAGGGCTACGAG.